This TCR beta chain was obtained from a study of blood T cell repertoires in COVID-19. Study overall: Donors in the United States, Italy and Spain gave samples during acute or convalescent COVID-19. PBMCs, B-cell-depleted T cells, or T cells provided the cDNA or gDNA that made up the material.

The germline V gene has CDR1 SNHLY and CDR2 FYNNEI. Between the trimmed V and J ends, which lost 3 bases and 7 bases, there was a span of 9 bases. The CDR3 covers 12 residues. How the authors handled the data: Cell counts per sample came from amplifying reference gene primers. Profiled with immunoSEQ multiplex PCR; TCRdb holds only in-frame clones, not every one. That table is the source of V, J and clone size, and D and trimming were worked out from the DNA. The data contain some 280,000 clones, approximately 86% of them seen just once; the ten biggest clones take up approximately 3.8%. The genes are TRBV2 and TRBJ1-1, with a weak D call TRBD1 (5 bases). Input material: peripheral blood. The source is a woman between 45 and 65 years old with active or convalescent COVID-19. As DNA, the CDR3 is TGTGCCAGCAGTGATCAGGGCCATGAAGCTTTCTTT. Protein sequence: CASSDQGHEAFF. The variable domain in full, completed from reference TRBV2 and TRBJ1-1, reads EPEVTQTPSHQVTQMGQEVILRCVPISNHLYFYWYRQILGQKVEFLVSFYNNEISEKSEIFDDQFSVERPDGSNFTLKIRSTKLEDSAMYFCASSDQGHEAFFGQGTRLTVV.